These T cell receptor beta chains were read from a single sample in a study of CD8 T cell repertoires and HIV-1 epitope variants. What these receptors recognize is not known. The repertoire was sequenced with immunoSEQ multiplex PCR; TCRdb's copy has only in-frame clones and lacks some. The table includes around 4,600 clones, about 63% detected once. Sequencing was done on a sample of cultured CD8+ T cells derived from PBMCs. The receptors come from a male donor with HIV. CDR3s include the opening cysteine and the closing phenylalanine or tryptophan. Fields, in order: V gene, clone size, J gene, D gene, CDR3 DNA, CDR3 protein. D genes are given only for firm matches. Size values are once, few and many counts, or a class for expanded clones, and some rows have none.

>TRBV27|-|TRBJ1-1|-
TGTGCCAGCAGTTTATCCTTGGTGACTGAAGCTTTCTTT
CASSLSLVTEAFF
>TRBV18|once|TRBJ1-1|-
TGTGCCAGCTCAAGTCCTGCAGGGGAAAGTAGCCAGAACACTGAAGCTTTCTTT
CASSSPAGESSQNTEAFF
>TRBV7-9|-|TRBJ2-3|TRBD1
TGTGCCAGCAGCATTACAGGGGGCGGGGATACGCAGTATTTT
CASSITGGGDTQYF
>TRBV5-6|few|TRBJ2-7|TRBD1
TGTGCCAGCAGCCCCGGGACAGGTACCTACGAGCAGTACTTC
CASSPGTGTYEQYF
>TRBV15|once|TRBJ2-5|TRBD1
TGTGCCACCAGCAGAGCCCGGACAGGGGTCGAGACCCAGTACTTC
CATSRARTGVETQYF
>TRBV4-2|-|TRBJ2-3|-
TGTGCCAGCAGCCAAGATCAAGGGTCAGATACGCAGTATTTT
CASSQDQGSDTQYF
>TRBV7-8|-|TRBJ2-1|-
TGTGCCAGCAGTCCCGGCGAGCGACCTAATGAGCAGTTCTTC
CASSPGERPNEQFF
>TRBV7-8|-|TRBJ1-4|-
TGTGCCAGCAGCCCGCTCGGCGGGTTTATAACTAATGAAAAACTGTTTTTT
CASSPLGGFITNEKLFF
>TRBV5-1|-|TRBJ2-7|TRBD2
TGCGCCAGCAGCTTGGGCGGGAGCGGGGAAGCTAACGAGCAGTACTTC
CASSLGGSGEANEQYF
>TRBV9|few|TRBJ1-2|-
TGTGCCAGCAGCGTAGGGACGACTTGGACGGAACCCCTGCACTATGGCTACACCTTC
CASSVGTTWTEPLHYGYTF
>TRBV19|-|TRBJ2-7|-
TGTGCCAGTAGTATAGATTTGGCCAGATCCTACGAGCAGTACTTC
CASSIDLARSYEQYF
>TRBV7-2|-|TRBJ2-7|-
TGTGCCAGCAGCTCAACTTACGGGATCTACGAGCAGTACTTC
CASSSTYGIYEQYF
>TRBV6-6|-|TRBJ1-2|TRBD1
TGTGCCAGCAGTTACTCCTTGCCAGGGGGCGCGGATGGCTACACCTTC
CASSYSLPGGADGYTF
>TRBV28|-|TRBJ2-7|-
TGTGCCAGCAGTTTTTTTGGAAGCTCCTACGAGCAGTACTTC
CASSFFGSSYEQYF
>TRBV29-1|-|TRBJ2-5|TRBD1
TGCAGCGTTGAAGATCAACAAGAGGGGGCTGGGGAGACCCAGTACTTC
CSVEDQQEGAGETQYF
>TRBV5-1|-|TRBJ2-5|TRBD1
TGCGCCAGCAGCCCGGGACAGTCCCCCAGGGAGACCCAGTACTTC
CASSPGQSPRETQYF
>TRBV15|-|TRBJ1-5|TRBD1
TGTGCCACCAGCAGAGATGACAGGGTAGATCAGCCCCAGCATTTT
CATSRDDRVDQPQHF
>TRBV6-4|once|TRBJ1-5|-
TGTGCCAGCAGTGACTCGACCTACGGCAATCAGCCCCAGCATTTT
CASSDSTYGNQPQHF
>TRBV15|-|TRBJ2-5|TRBD2
TGTGCCACCAGCCGATTTAGCGGGAGGGAAGAGACCCAGTACTTC
CATSRFSGREETQYF
>TRBV2|few|TRBJ2-7|TRBD1
TGTGCCAGCAGTAAAGACAGGGATCAGCAGTACTTC
CASSKDRDQQYF
>TRBV6-5|-|TRBJ2-7|-
TGTGCCAGCAGTACGGGGACCGCTCTATGGGAGCAGTACTTC
CASSTGTALWEQYF
>TRBV11-1|-|TRBJ1-1|TRBD1
TGTGCCAGCAGCCAACGGGGGACAGGGGGCACTGAAGCTTTCTTT
CASSQRGTGGTEAFF
>TRBV2|-|TRBJ2-7|-
TGTGCCAGCAGTGTTCAGAGCTACGAGCAGTACTTC
CASSVQSYEQYF
>TRBV7-6|-|TRBJ2-1|TRBD1
TGTGCCAGCAGCTTCTTAACAGGGGGTCCCTATGAGCAGTTCTTC
CASSFLTGGPYEQFF
>TRBV27|-|TRBJ2-7|-
TGTGCCAGCAGTTTATCGGGGTCCTCCTACGAGCAGTACTTC
CASSLSGSSYEQYF
>TRBV7-9|-|TRBJ2-1|-
TGTGCCAGCAGCCCCCAGGGGGGGACCGCCCCCTACAATGAGCAGTTCTTC
CASSPQGGTAPYNEQFF
>TRBV25-1|-|TRBJ1-2|-
TGTGCCAGCAGTGCGACTGGCAGGCACTCTTCAAACTATGGCTACACCTTC
CASSATGRHSSNYGYTF
>TRBV19|-|TRBJ1-6|-
TGTGCCAGTAGTATAGCCTTGGGTAATTCACCCCTCCACTTT
CASSIALGNSPLHF
>TRBV5-6|once|TRBJ2-6|-
TGTGCCAGCAGCTTGGATGGGGCGGCGGGGGCCAACGTCCTGACTTTC
CASSLDGAAGANVLTF
>TRBV5-1|-|TRBJ2-1|TRBD2
TGCGCCAGCAGCTTGACTAGCGGGAGTGGCAATGAGCAGTTCTTC
CASSLTSGSGNEQFF
>TRBV18|-|TRBJ1-1|-
TGTGCCAGCTCGCTACGAGAAGGGGACACTGAAGCTTTCTTT
CASSLREGDTEAFF
>TRBV7-9|few|TRBJ2-3|-
TGTGCCAGCAGCCTGGGGAAGGGGGATACGCAGTATTTT
CASSLGKGDTQYF
>TRBV2|-|TRBJ2-5|-
TGTGCCAGCAGGGGCTTCACAGGGAGGGAGACCCAGTACTTC
CASRGFTGRETQYF
>TRBV28|-|TRBJ2-7|-
TGTGCCAGCAGTTTATATGGGGGTACCCACGAGCAGTACTTC
CASSLYGGTHEQYF
>TRBV25-1|-|TRBJ2-5|-
TGTGCCAGCAGTGTGGGGTGGGGCCAAGAGACCCAGTACTTC
CASSVGWGQETQYF
>TRBV9|-|TRBJ2-7|TRBD1
TGTGCCAGCAGCCCAGAGGGACAGCCCTACTACGAGCAGTACTTC
CASSPEGQPYYEQYF
>TRBV27|-|TRBJ2-1|TRBD2
TGTGCCAGCAGTTTATTGGGACTAGGTACCAATGAGCAGTTCTTC
CASSLLGLGTNEQFF
>TRBV7-8|-|TRBJ1-5|-
TGTGCCAGCAGCTTGTTCGGGTGGGAGGGCCGCAGCAATCAGCCCCAGCATTTT
CASSLFGWEGRSNQPQHF
>TRBV27|-|TRBJ2-7|-
TGTGCCAGCAGTTCTCTCCTTTCTGGGATCGTCTACGAGCAGTACTTC
CASSSLLSGIVYEQYF
>TRBV7-8|-|TRBJ2-7|TRBD2
TGTGCCAGCAGCTTAACTAGCGGGGTCCTCTACGAGCAGTACTTC
CASSLTSGVLYEQYF
>TRBV28|large|TRBJ1-2|-
TGTGCCAGCAGTATACGCCCGACAGATTTCGACTATGGCTACACCTTC
CASSIRPTDFDYGYTF
>TRBV7-6|-|TRBJ2-3|TRBD1
TGTGCCAGCAGCCAAGGACAGGGCGGCACAGATACGCAGTATTTT
CASSQGQGGTDTQYF
>TRBV29-1|-|TRBJ2-3|TRBD2
TGCAGCGTTACCGGGACTAGATCCGATACGCAGTATTTT
CSVTGTRSDTQYF
>TRBV30|few|TRBJ2-7|-
TGTGCCGGGGACCTCACAGGGTCCGAGCAGTACTTC
CAGDLTGSEQYF
>TRBV5-4|few|TRBJ1-2|-
TGTGCCAGCAGCTTGGGCATTGACTGGACGAATGGCTACACCTTC
CASSLGIDWTNGYTF
>TRBV27|large|TRBJ2-7|-
TGTGCCAGCAGCTTAACCTCAGGGACTTTCGCCTACGAGCAGTACTTC
CASSLTSGTFAYEQYF
>TRBV4-1|-|TRBJ2-3|-
TGCGCCAGCAGCCAAGATGTGGGGGCTGATACGCAGTATTTT
CASSQDVGADTQYF
>TRBV9|-|TRBJ1-1|TRBD1
TGTGCCAGCAGCGTCGGACAGGTTTCTGAAGCTTTCTTT
CASSVGQVSEAFF
>TRBV4-2|once|TRBJ1-1|-
TGTGCCAGCAGCCAAGATCTCCTGAACACTGAAGCTTTCTTT
CASSQDLLNTEAFF
>TRBV28|-|TRBJ1-1|TRBD1
TGTGCCAGCAGAGACCCCAAGACAGGGCTTATTGCCCACACTGAAGCTTTCTTT
CASRDPKTGLIAHTEAFF
>TRBV20-1|-|TRBJ2-1|-
TGCAGTGCTAGTCTCGGGGGCTGGAAGTTCTTC
CSASLGGWKFF
>TRBV6-1|-|TRBJ2-7|TRBD2
TGTGCCAGCGGGGAGGGTTTAGACTACGAGCAGTACTTC
CASGEGLDYEQYF
>TRBV5-4|-|TRBJ1-1|-
TGTGCCAGCAGTACACCGGGACCCTTTCAGGAGGACACTGAAGCTTTCTTT
CASSTPGPFQEDTEAFF